Each of the 26 T cell receptor beta chains below was sequenced from the same sample in a study of Tregs in tolerant kidney transplant recipients. The protocol was immunoSEQ multiplex PCR, while the TCRdb copy is restricted to in-frame clones and leaves out a portion. The sample shows 5,300 or so clones, and approximately 6.7% sits with its ten largest clones. Mixed chimerism was transient after nonmyeloablative marrow transplants from related graft donors. Here the sequenced sample was CD4+ T cells from blood (PBMCs), taken about 15 months after the transplant. The source is a human patient who received a combined kidney and bone marrow transplant. Some T cells may have come from the graft donor.

Turning to this clone: The read ends 3 residues early relative to the CDR3; the germline J gene fills the gap. The chain has TRBV6-4 and TRBJ2-3; unclear D gene. The V gene's germline CDR1 is MRHNA and CDR2 SNTAGT. This CDR3 is 14 amino acids long. The V end was cut by 11 bases, the J end by 2 bases, with 17 bases between. CDR3 sequence: CAPPGPVFTDTQYF. CDR3 bases read: TGTGCCCCCCCCGGTCCGGTCTTCACAGATACG.

Regarding this clone: The read stops 3 residues short of the end of the CDR3; the missing end is completed from the germline J gene. This chain links TRBV20-1 with TRBJ1-2, with TRBD1 as a possible D gene (5 bases). CDR1 and CDR2 (germline): DFQATT, SNEGSKA (reference sequence). V was shortened by 4 bases and J by 4 bases, with 13 bases between the two germline ends. The CDR3 is 13 amino acids. CDR3 bases read: TGCAGTGCTACAACCCGGGGGAGCTATGGC. As protein: CSATTRGSYG. The full CDR3 sequence reads CSATTRGSYGYTF.

Concerning this clone itself: The read halts 3 residues ahead of the CDR3 end, with the missing end drawn from the germline J gene. The gene calls are TRBV20-1 and TRBJ2-5; 11 bases align to TRBD2. Germline V gene data show CDR1 as DFQATT and CDR2 as SNEGSKA (reference sequence). J was trimmed by 2 bases and V by 0 bases; bases with no gene match: 8. The CDR3 sequence is 17 residues long. CDR3 bases read: TGCAGTGCTAGAGACTCCTCCCGACTAGCGGGACAAGAGACC. As protein: CSARDSSRLAGQET. The CDR3 as a whole reads CSARDSSRLAGQETQYF.

Worth noting for this clone: The read halts 3 residues ahead of the CDR3 end, with the missing end drawn from the germline J gene. The chain recombines TRBV7-9 with TRBJ1-2, with D perhaps matching TRBD1 (6 bases). The CDR3 covers 15 residues. The V and J ends lost 2 bases and 7 bases respectively, with 17 bases between them. CDR1 SEHNR and CDR2 FQNEAQ come from the germline V gene (reference sequence). The CDR3 sequence: CASSLRYGTSGGYTF. CDR3 DNA, as far as it was read: TGTGCCAGCAGCTTACGCTACGGGACAAGTGGTGGC.

In the case of this clone: The missing CDR3 end, 3 residues past where the read stops, is filled in from the germline J gene. The rearrangement uses TRBV18 and TRBJ1-5; D uncertain. This CDR3 spans 13 amino acids. Trimming removed 3 bases from V and 3 bases from J, with 6 bases in between. In germline, CDR1 is KGHSH, CDR2 LQKENI. CDR3 protein: CASSPQANQPQHF. CDR3 DNA, as far as it was read: TGTGCCAGCTCACCCCAGGCCAATCAGCCC.

The part of the CDR3 DNA that was read is TGCGCCAGCAGCCCTGACCCCCGGTTAGCGTCCCCAGATACG. It yields the protein CASSPDPRLASPDT. The full CDR3 protein is CASSPDPRLASPDTQYF. The chain carries TRBV5-1 and TRBJ2-3; TRBD2 is a possible D gene (5 bases). The read falls 3 residues short of the CDR3 end, and the missing part is taken from the germline J gene. The CDR3 loop spans 17 amino acids. The germline V gene encodes CDR1 SGHRS and CDR2 YFSETQ. V was pared by 4 bases and J by 4 bases, with 22 bases between.

The sequenced part of the CDR3 DNA is TGTGCCAGTAGGGACACTCTGAATCAGCCC. Its protein is CASRDTLNQP. From start to end, the CDR3 is CASRDTLNQPQHF. The chain joins TRBV19 to TRBJ1-5, with a tentative D call TRBD1 (5 bases). The read terminates 3 residues ahead of where the CDR3 ends, so the germline J gene completes it. Germline V lookup: CDR1 LNHDA, CDR2 SQIVND (reference sequence). V lost 6 bases and J 4 bases, leaving 10 bases between the germline ends. CDR3 length equals 13 residues.

Worth noting for this clone: The read terminates 3 residues ahead of where the CDR3 ends, so the germline J gene completes it. The chain recombines TRBV7-7 with TRBJ2-7; D is perhaps TRBD1 (6 bases). Germline V gene sequence: CDR1 SSHAT, CDR2 FNYEAQ (reference sequence). The CDR3 consists of 13 residues. The V gene lost 5 bases and the J gene lost 1 base, with 9 bases spanning the gap. CDR3 amino acids: CASSTGLSYEQYF. The sequenced part of the CDR3 DNA is TGTGCCAGCAGCACAGGGCTGTCCTACGAG.

In regard to this clone: The CDR3 goes on 3 residues after the read ends, and that part is filled in from the germline J gene. The chain employs TRBV20-1 and TRBJ2-1; the match to TRBD2 covers 10 bases. The V segment lost 5 bases and the J segment 4 bases; nucleotides outside the gene matches: 5. The CDR3 length is 14 residues. The V gene's germline CDR1 is DFQATT and CDR2 SNEGSKA (reference sequence). This CDR3 reads CSALAGVGYNEQFF. The sequenced part of the CDR3 DNA is TGCAGTGCTCTAGCGGGAGTTGGGTACAATGAG.

About this clone itself: The CDR3 extends 3 residues past the end of the read, so its final part is completed from the germline J gene. J is TRBJ1-6 and V is TRBV25-1; D is undetermined. The germline V and J ends were trimmed by 4 bases and 4 bases, with 17 bases remaining between them. CDR1 and CDR2 (germline): MGHDK, SYGVNS. CDR3 size: 17 residues. CDR3 residues: CASSGSRGKGYNSPLHF. The sequenced CDR3 bases are TGTGCCAGCAGTGGGTCTCGGGGTAAAGGGTATAATTCACCC. Filled out from reference TRBV25-1 and TRBJ1-6, the complete variable domain reads EADIYQTPRYLVIGTGKKITLECSQTMGHDKMYWYQQDPGMELHLIHYSYGVNSTEKGDLSSESTVSRIRTEHFPLTLESARPSHTSQYLCASSGSRGKGYNSPLHFGNGTRLTVT.

Concerning this clone: The sequenced fragment ends 3 residues before the CDR3 boundary, so the rest is inferred from the germline J gene. This chain joins TRBV18 and TRBJ2-7; 11 nucleotides agree with TRBD2. The ends lost 2 bases at V and 3 bases at J; junction bases unmatched: 6. This CDR3 comprises 16 residues. CDR1 is KGHSH and CDR2 is LQKENI in the germline V gene. The CDR3 region is CASSPTPGTSGYEQYF. Incomplete CDR3 DNA: TGTGCCAGCTCACCAACTCCCGGGACTAGCGGCTACGAG. The full variable domain, with the rest looked up from reference TRBV18 and TRBJ2-7, is NAGVMQNPRHLVRRRGQEARLRCSPMKGHSHVYWYRQLPEEGLKFMVYLQKENIIDESGMPKERFSAEFPKEGPSILRIQQVVRGDSAAYFCASSPTPGTSGYEQYFGPGTRLTVT.

Remarks on this clone: The read stops 3 residues short of the end of the CDR3; the missing end is completed from the germline J gene. The same CDR3 arises from other DNA sequences in this sample as well. The chain recombines TRBV18 with TRBJ1-2, with a weak D call TRBD1 (6 bases). Trimming left V 2 bases short and J 5 bases short, with 15 bases between. CDR1 and CDR2 from the germline V gene are KGHSH and LQKENI. The CDR3 has 15 amino acids. The sequenced CDR3 bases are TGTGCCAGCTCACCATCGGGGGGGCTCAGTTATGGC. It encodes CASSPSGGLSYG. The full CDR3 protein is CASSPSGGLSYGYTF.

Remarks on this clone: The read ends 3 residues before the CDR3 terminus; that terminus is restored from the germline J gene. The chain combines TRBV2 with TRBJ1-2; 7 bases map to TRBD1. The germline V gene has CDR1 SNHLY and CDR2 FYNNEI. This CDR3 spans 13 amino acids. CDR3 DNA (partial): TGTGCCAGCACTACCCGACAGGGTCGAGGC. It translates to CASTTRQGRG. From start to end, the CDR3 is CASTTRQGRGYTF.

Notes on this clone: Read data end 3 residues before the CDR3 end; the end is taken from the germline J gene. V and J are TRBV5-1 and TRBJ2-1; 7 bases match TRBD1. V lost 5 bases, J lost 1 base, and 6 bases stayed unmatched. The CDR3 is 15 amino acids. CDR1 and CDR2 from the germline V gene are SGHRS and YFSETQ. The CDR3 bases that were read are TGCGCCAGCAGAACAGGGGCGGGTTCCTACAATGAG. As protein: CASRTGAGSYNE. The whole CDR3 is CASRTGAGSYNEQFF.

Judged by frequency, this clone is medium-sized. The read falls 3 residues short of the CDR3 end, and the missing part is taken from the germline J gene. This sequence joins TRBV5-1 and TRBJ1-2; TRBD1 agrees at 9 bases. Trimming cost V 3 bases and J 7 bases; bases outside gene matches: 10. Germline V gives CDR1 SGHRS, CDR2 YFSETQ. The CDR3 totals 15 residues. The CDR3 DNA, read in part, is TGCGCCAGCAGCTCGGACCCCGGGACAGGGAGTGGC. The encoded protein is CASSSDPGTGSG. The CDR3 reads in full as CASSSDPGTGSGYTF.

By frequency, this clone registers medium-sized. The missing CDR3 end, 3 residues past where the read stops, is filled in from the germline J gene. The chain combines TRBV6-2 or TRBV6-3 with TRBJ1-1; D is perhaps TRBD1 (5 bases). The CDR3 runs 15 residues. V was clipped by 5 bases and J by 2 bases, with 15 bases between them. Germline V lookup: CDR1 MNHEY, CDR2 SVGEGT. CDR3 amino acids: CASSKRGGVNTEAFF. The part of the CDR3 DNA that was read is TGTGCCAGCAGTAAAAGGGGAGGGGTAAACACTGAA.

CDR3 region: CASSWGLDESEQFF. The sequenced part of the CDR3 DNA is TGTGCCAGCAGCTGGGGACTAGACGAAAGTGAG. The rearrangement uses TRBV5-5 and TRBJ2-1, with 8 bases fitting TRBD2. The CDR3 end falls 3 residues outside the read, so it is completed with the germline J gene. There are 14 residues in the CDR3. Germline trimming cut 3 bases from V and 9 bases from J; bases unmatched to any gene: 8. The germline V gene encodes CDR1 SGHKS and CDR2 YYEKEE (reference sequence).

Notes on this clone: The read ends 3 residues shy of where the CDR3 ends; the end is completed using the germline J gene. The chain combines TRBV20-1 with TRBJ2-1; D is perhaps TRBD2 (5 bases). Looked up from germline, CDR1 is DFQATT and CDR2 is SNEGSKA (reference sequence). The CDR3 is 14 amino acids. V lost 6 bases, J lost 0 bases, and 12 bases lay in between. The sequenced part of the CDR3 DNA is TGCAGTGCCCCCCCTAGCCGCTCCTACAATGAG. It is translated as CSAPPSRSYNE. The full-length CDR3 reads as CSAPPSRSYNEQFF.

Comments on this clone: The read comes to an end 3 residues before the CDR3 does, leaving the germline J gene to fill in the end. The chain recombines TRBV29-1 with TRBJ2-7, with a possible D match to TRBD2 (5 bases). Germline V gene lookup returns CDR1 SQVTM and CDR2 ANQGSEA. Trimming removed 7 bases from V and 2 bases from J, with 21 bases in between. The CDR3 extends over 15 amino acids. The covered CDR3 bases are TGCAGCGCCCCCGGACTGATCCCTGCTGCCTACGAG. It is translated as CSAPGLIPAAYE. The full CDR3 protein is CSAPGLIPAAYEQYF.

For this clone: The read ends 3 residues shy of where the CDR3 ends; the end is completed using the germline J gene. The chain recombines TRBV7-9 with TRBJ2-5, with TRBD2 matching 15 bases. V lost 3 bases to trimming and J lost 4 bases; unmatched junction nucleotides: 0. This CDR3 region has 15 residues. Germline loops: CDR1 SEHNR, CDR2 FQNEAQ (reference sequence). The sequenced part of the CDR3 DNA is TGTGCCAGCAGCTTGGGACTAGCGGGAGGAGAGACC. Protein product: CASSLGLAGGET. The whole CDR3 protein reads CASSLGLAGGETQYF.

Remarks on this clone: The observed sequence ends 3 residues before the CDR3 terminus, with the missing tail filled in from the germline J gene. The chain carries TRBV5-1 and TRBJ2-7; 7 bases are a match to TRBD1. The germline CDR1 and CDR2 sequences are SGHRS and YFSETQ. The CDR3 spans 15 residues. Trimming at V came to 4 bases and at J to 6 bases, leaving 13 bases not matched to a gene. This CDR3 reads CASSGTQTGMSEQYF. The sequenced part of the CDR3 DNA is TGCGCCAGCAGCGGGACCCAGACAGGGATGTCCGAG.

On this clone: The CDR3 end is not reached by the read, which stops 3 residues before it; the germline J gene fills it in. The gene calls are TRBV7-2 and TRBJ1-4, with D unclear. There are 15 residues in the CDR3. The germline CDR1 and CDR2 sequences are SGHTA and FQGNSA. Between the trimmed V and J ends, which lost 4 bases and 0 bases, there was a span of 9 bases. The CDR3 DNA, read in part, is TGTGCCAGCAGCTCCCAGGCAGCAACTAATGAAAAA. This encodes CASSSQAATNEK. From start to end, the CDR3 is CASSSQAATNEKLFF.

Comment on this clone: From the germline J gene comes the end of the CDR3, since the read stops 3 residues before it. The V call is TRBV30, the J call TRBJ1-6; the match to TRBD1 covers 7 bases. Germline CDR1 and CDR2: GTSNPN and SVGIG (reference sequence). V lost 1 base to trimming and J lost 10 bases; unmatched junction nucleotides: 4. The CDR3 loop spans 13 amino acids. CDR3: CAWSEQGNSPLHF. The CDR3 bases that were read are TGTGCCTGGAGTGAACAGGGGAACTCACCC.

As regards this clone: The missing CDR3 end, 3 residues past where the read stops, is filled in from the germline J gene. The rearrangement links TRBV20-1 to TRBJ2-3; D not resolved. This CDR3 has 16 residues. Germline-derived CDR1 and CDR2 are DFQATT and SNEGSKA (reference sequence). Trimming pared 3 bases from V and 4 bases from J, leaving 20 bases between. The DNA read from the CDR3 is TGCAGTGCTAGCGGTTTCCCGGCAGGAGCATCAGATACG. The encoded protein is CSASGFPAGASDT. The complete CDR3 reads CSASGFPAGASDTQYF.

Points on this clone: The read falls 3 residues short of the CDR3 end, and the missing part is taken from the germline J gene. This sequence joins TRBV5-1 and TRBJ1-1; D might be TRBD1 (5 bases). The CDR3 is 12 amino acids. Germline values: CDR1 SGHRS, CDR2 YFSETQ. CDR3 loop: CASSLKGSSAFF. The covered CDR3 bases are TGCGCCAGCAGCTTGAAGGGGTCAAGC.

Note on this clone: The CDR3 end falls 3 residues outside the read, so it is completed with the germline J gene. This chain joins TRBV19 and TRBJ1-1, with D unresolved. V lost 5 bases and J 4 bases, leaving 11 bases between the germline ends. Per the germline V gene, CDR1 is LNHDA and CDR2 is SQIVND (reference sequence). The CDR3 is made up of 13 amino acids. This CDR3 is CASSAAKSTEAFF. The CDR3 bases that were read are TGTGCCAGTAGTGCCGCTAAGTCCACTGAA. The full variable domain, in which reference TRBV19 and TRBJ1-1 provide the parts outside the CDR3, is DGGITQSPKYLFRKEGQNVTLSCEQNLNHDAMYWYRQDPGQGLRLIYYSQIVNDFQKGDIAEGYSVSREKKESFPLTVTSAQKNPTAFYLCASSAAKSTEAFFGQGTRLTVV.